Sequencing of this T cell receptor beta chain was carried out in a study of cytomegalovirus exposure and HLA in healthy donors. Study overall: Early released data had about 85 million unique TCRs, all coming from HLA-typed donors. Study-wide points: It was assumed in the presence/absence analyses that sequencing depth was roughly uniform across donors.

The donors, nominally healthy at sampling, likely had unrecorded immune exposures. In the case of this clone: The antigen remains unidentified.

PCR was performed using 60 Vbeta and 13 Jbeta primers. Only in-frame clones appear in the TCRdb table, and some are missing; sequencing was by immunoSEQ multiplex PCR. The sample lists 75,000 to 100,000 clones; 73% were seen once. This clonotype originated in a man aged 35 to 55 in good health and CMV-seronegative. The source material was PBMCs.

The CDR3 spells CASSEVGDWGDEQFF. CDR3 nucleotides: TGTGCCAGCAGTGAAGTTGGAGACTGGGGCGATGAGCAGTTCTTC. This sequence joins TRBV6-1 and TRBJ2-1; weak D call: TRBD1 (5 bases). The V gene's germline CDR1 is MNHNS and CDR2 SASEGT. With 1 base removed from V and 8 bases from J, the gap between germline ends came to 15 bases. This CDR3 region has 15 residues.